The rows below give T cell receptor beta chains drawn from one sample of a study of cytomegalovirus exposure and HLA in healthy donors. Data came from immunoSEQ multiplex PCR; TCRdb stores just in-frame clones and leaves some out. The data contain roughly 150,000 clones, more than 75% of them seen just once; the ten biggest clones take up approximately 15%. Sequences were obtained from PBMCs. These receptors all come from a middle-aged woman in good health and CMV-seronegative. CDR3s include the opening cysteine and the closing phenylalanine or tryptophan. The D gene is left open where the match is weak. Not every row has a clone size; where given, it reads once, few, many or a size class.

once	TRBJ2-7	NA	TRBV6-6	TGTGCCAGCAGTTACCCAAATACAGGGTACGAGCAGTACTTC	CASSYPNTGYEQYF
once	TRBJ1-4	TRBD1	TRBV18	TGTGCCAGCTCACCACCCACAGGGGTAGCTGAAAAACTGTTTTTT	CASSPPTGVAEKLFF
NA	TRBJ2-7	NA	TRBV5-1	TGCGCCAGCAGCTTGCAGGGGGAGCAGTACTTC	CASSLQGEQYF
NA	TRBJ2-7	TRBD1	TRBV11-2	TGTGCCAGCAGCCTCCTCAGGGACAGCACCTACGAGCAGTACTTC	CASSLLRDSTYEQYF
NA	TRBJ2-1	NA	TRBV21-1	TGTGCCAGCAGCAAATTATCGGGACTAGCGGGGCAAAGCTCCTACAATGAGCAGTTCTTC	CASSKLSGLAGQSSYNEQFF
few	TRBJ1-5	NA	TRBV28	TGTGCCAGCAACCCCACTTTGGGCAATCAGCCCCAGCATTTT	CASNPTLGNQPQHF
NA	TRBJ2-1	NA	TRBV11-3	TGTGCCAGCAGCTTAGATCTAAGCCGGAGCCATGAGCAGTTCTTC	CASSLDLSRSHEQFF
NA	TRBJ2-7	NA	TRBV11-2	TGTGCCAGCAGCTGGGGCCAGCCTACCTACGAGCAGTACTTC	CASSWGQPTYEQYF
NA	TRBJ1-2	NA	TRBV27	TGTGCCAGCATCCACGGTCCGGGAGAACATCGTATTGGCTATGGCTACACCTTC	CASIHGPGEHRIGYGYTF
NA	TRBJ2-2	NA	TRBV5-1	TGCGCCAGCAGAGGGAGTCAGAACACCGGGGAGCTGTTTTTT	CASRGSQNTGELFF
NA	TRBJ1-5	NA	TRBV19	TGTGCCAGTAGTATAGATACTCGGCAGCCCCAGCATTTT	CASSIDTRQPQHF
NA	TRBJ2-7	NA	TRBV7-2	TGTGCCAGCAGCATCTTAGCGAACTCCTACGAGCAGTACTTC	CASSILANSYEQYF
NA	TRBJ1-2	TRBD1	TRBV6-5	TGTGCCAGCAGTTACCTAAGGACAGGGATCTATGGCTACACCTTC	CASSYLRTGIYGYTF
NA	TRBJ2-3	NA	TRBV18	TGTGCCAGCTCTTCGGAGGGCGACAGTCCAGATACGCAGTATTTT	CASSSEGDSPDTQYF
NA	TRBJ2-7	NA	TRBV9	TGTGCCAGCAGCGTCAGGTGGGAGTCCTACGAGCAGTACTTC	CASSVRWESYEQYF
NA	TRBJ1-6	TRBD1	TRBV5-1	TGCGCCAGCAGCTCTTCGACAGGGAAAGTCGGCTCACCCCTCCACTTT	CASSSSTGKVGSPLHF
NA	TRBJ2-7	TRBD1	TRBV29-1	TGCAGCGTTGAAGGGGTGGGGGACAGGGGGTACGAGCAGTACTTC	CSVEGVGDRGYEQYF
NA	TRBJ1-6	NA	TRBV9	TGTGCCAGCAGCGCATATCCCGGGACATATAATTCACCCCTCCACTTT	CASSAYPGTYNSPLHF
NA	TRBJ1-5	TRBD1	TRBV5-6	TGTGCCAGCAGCTTCCGGGACAGGGGCGAGCCCCAGCATTTT	CASSFRDRGEPQHF
NA	TRBJ2-7	NA	TRBV27	TGTGCCAGCAGTTTAAAGGAGGGCTCCTACGAGCAGTACTTC	CASSLKEGSYEQYF
NA	TRBJ1-1	NA	TRBV7-9	TGTGCCAGCAGCCTTAGGGAGAGTCAAACTGAAGCTTTCTTT	CASSLRESQTEAFF
once	TRBJ2-1	TRBD1	TRBV11-2	TGTGCCAGCAGCTTAGATCAGGGGGCTGAGCAGTTCTTC	CASSLDQGAEQFF
NA	TRBJ2-5	TRBD1	TRBV5-1	TGCGCCAGCAGCATTTACAGGGGACAAGAGACCCAGTACTTC	CASSIYRGQETQYF
NA	TRBJ1-2	NA	TRBV28	TGTGCCAGCAGTTTACCGGGGGACTATGGCTACACCTTC	CASSLPGDYGYTF
NA	TRBJ2-1	TRBD2	TRBV28	TGTGCCAGCAGTGCCCGGGGGGCCTACAATGAGCAGTTCTTC	CASSARGAYNEQFF
NA	TRBJ1-6	TRBD1	TRBV2	TGTGCCAGCAGACCCGACAGGGACGTCCTCCACTTT	CASRPDRDVLHF
few	TRBJ2-1	NA	TRBV27	TGTGCCAGCAGTACTTACAATGAGCAGTTCTTC	CASSTYNEQFF
NA	TRBJ2-7	TRBD1	TRBV28	TGTGCCAGCATTCCTGCCCCGACAGGGCCCGCTTTCTACGAGCAGTACTTC	CASIPAPTGPAFYEQYF
NA	TRBJ2-3	NA	TRBV7-3	TGTGCCAGCAGCTTGACAACCAATACAGATACGCAGTATTTT	CASSLTTNTDTQYF
NA	TRBJ2-7	NA	TRBV7-8	TGTGCCAGCAGCGTCGGACACGCCTACGAGCAGTACTTC	CASSVGHAYEQYF
NA	TRBJ2-5	NA	TRBV4-1	TGCGCCAGCAGCCAAGGCTTACTACAGGGATTGTACCAAGAGACCCAGTACTTC	CASSQGLLQGLYQETQYF
NA	TRBJ1-3	NA	TRBV11-3	TGTGCCAGCAGCTCGGACTTCAACTCTGGAAACACCATATATTTT	CASSSDFNSGNTIYF
NA	TRBJ2-7	NA	TRBV11-2	TGTGCCAGCAGCTACCTAAGCACAGAGACCTACGAGCAGTACTTC	CASSYLSTETYEQYF
NA	TRBJ2-1	TRBD2	TRBV10-3	TGTGCCATCAGTGGGGTTAGCGGGATTTACAATGAGCAGTTCTTC	CAISGVSGIYNEQFF
NA	TRBJ1-5	NA	TRBV6-1	TGTGCCAGCAGTGAGGGTGAGGGAGGCCAGCCCCAGCATTTT	CASSEGEGGQPQHF
NA	TRBJ1-2	TRBD1	TRBV6-5	TGTGCCAGCAGGTCTACAGGGGACTATGGCTACACCTTC	CASRSTGDYGYTF
NA	TRBJ1-2	NA	TRBV5-6	TGTGCCAGCAGCTTGGGAAGGGGCTTGGGTGGCTACACCTTC	CASSLGRGLGGYTF
few	TRBJ2-7	NA	TRBV28	TGTGCCAGCAGTTTAAGTCTTAGCGTCTCATTAGCCTCCGAGCAGTACTTC	CASSLSLSVSLASEQYF
NA	TRBJ2-4	TRBD1	TRBV13	TGTGCCAGCAGCTCCGGGACAGGATCGGGGAACATTCAGTACTTC	CASSSGTGSGNIQYF
NA	TRBJ2-1	TRBD2	TRBV19	TGTGCCAGTAGTATAGCCGGGACTAGCGCAACTGAGCAGTTCTTC	CASSIAGTSATEQFF
once	TRBJ2-1	NA	TRBV7-6	TGTGCCAGCAGCTTAGTTTTGCGGGGTAAACCCTACAATGAGCAGTTCTTC	CASSLVLRGKPYNEQFF